This T cell receptor beta chain was sequenced during a study of cytotoxic CD8 clonotypes in ibrutinib-treated CLL. Study-wide results and limits: The clonality rise at ibrutinib response reflected private clonotype expansion. Clonality climbed at ibrutinib response, then dropped toward baseline at progression.

On this clone: What it binds is not known.

Data came from immunoSEQ multiplex PCR; TCRdb stores just in-frame clones and leaves some out. The sample includes 45,000 to 60,000 clones, 55% to 70% of them seen just once. The V segment lost 4 bases and the J segment 4 bases; nucleotides outside the gene matches: 5. This CDR3 has 14 amino acids. CDR1 and CDR2 from the germline V gene are SGHRS and YFSETQ. The receptor was derived from a human donor with chronic lymphocytic leukemia. This sequence joins TRBV5-1 and TRBJ2-7; TRBD1 aligns across 10 bases. The sample was PBMCs, taken after 24 months of ibrutinib treatment. CDR3 region: CASSPTGGAYEQYF. The CDR3 nucleotides read TGCGCCAGCAGCCCGACAGGGGGCGCGTACGAGCAGTACTTC.